This T cell receptor (beta chain) was recovered during a study of cytomegalovirus exposure and HLA in healthy donors. Germline V gene lookup returns CDR1 SGDLS and CDR2 YYNGEE. V dropped 1 base and J dropped 2 bases, with 12 bases sitting between them. This CDR3 region has 15 residues. This table comes from immunoSEQ multiplex PCR, and its TCRdb copy is limited to in-frame clones, with some not included. The table has about 50,000 clones, approximately 88% seen once; the top ten hold over 6.5%. The sample taken for sequencing was PBMCs. This chain uses TRBV9 with TRBJ2-5; tentative D call: TRBD1 (5 bases). This TCR was sampled from a woman in her thirties in good health and CMV-seronegative. The CDR3 nucleotides read TGTGCCAGCAGCGTATTATCAGGGATACAAGAGACCCAGTACTTC. As protein: CASSVLSGIQETQYF.